The rows below give T cell receptor beta chains drawn from one sample of a study of blood T cell repertoires in COVID-19. Profiled with immunoSEQ multiplex PCR; TCRdb holds only in-frame clones, not every one. The table records under 350,000 clones, approximately 87% of them present only once. Material: peripheral blood. The receptor set was obtained from a man between 60 and 75 years old who had recovered from COVID-19. Each CDR3 is given without its conserved first and last residue.

j_gene: TRBJ2-5
v_gene: TRBV2
CDR3aa: ASSLKRETQY

j_gene: TRBJ2-2
v_gene: TRBV30
CDR3aa: AWSVRRDTGELF

j_gene: TRBJ2-7
v_gene: TRBV6-5
CDR3aa: ASRRLAGDNYEQY

j_gene: TRBJ2-1
v_gene: TRBV7-9
CDR3aa: ASSPKGVDEQF

j_gene: TRBJ1-5
v_gene: TRBV19
CDR3aa: ASRGGGQPQH

j_gene: TRBJ2-7
v_gene: TRBV5-6
CDR3aa: ASSPRQGLKQY

j_gene: TRBJ2-7
v_gene: TRBV7-9
CDR3aa: ASSFRVEQY

j_gene: TRBJ2-1
v_gene: TRBV5-1
CDR3aa: ASSPYSERDEQF

j_gene: TRBJ1-3
v_gene: TRBV6-6
CDR3aa: ASSFDRGYAGNTIY

j_gene: TRBJ1-5
v_gene: TRBV15
CDR3aa: ATSRDGWGGQPQH

j_gene: TRBJ1-1
v_gene: TRBV4-2
CDR3aa: ASSRSEVNTEAF

j_gene: TRBJ1-5
v_gene: TRBV9
CDR3aa: ASSLDGRVNQPQH

j_gene: TRBJ1-6
v_gene: TRBV2
CDR3aa: ASRGQGVRSPLH

j_gene: TRBJ1-6
v_gene: TRBV7-9
CDR3aa: ASSEGVGREYNSPLH

j_gene: TRBJ2-7
v_gene: TRBV30
CDR3aa: AWSGLAGREQY

j_gene: TRBJ2-4
v_gene: TRBV28
CDR3aa: ASRSTGLAKNIQY

j_gene: TRBJ2-5
v_gene: TRBV5-1
CDR3aa: ASSSYTWTSGSGVETQY

j_gene: TRBJ2-1
v_gene: TRBV6-1
CDR3aa: ASSEEGTRTYNEQF

j_gene: TRBJ2-5
v_gene: TRBV19
CDR3aa: ASRKQGGGETQY

j_gene: TRBJ2-3
v_gene: TRBV20-1
CDR3aa: SASMASGETLGNTQY

j_gene: TRBJ2-7
v_gene: TRBV10-3
CDR3aa: AITTDFSYEQY

j_gene: TRBJ2-1
v_gene: TRBV5-8
CDR3aa: ASSLTGVPF

j_gene: TRBJ2-3
v_gene: TRBV5-4
CDR3aa: ASSPTPGLAGVSTDTQY

j_gene: TRBJ1-5
v_gene: TRBV5-1
CDR3aa: ASSSTPGSNQPQH

j_gene: TRBJ2-7
v_gene: TRBV12-5
CDR3aa: ASALAGGPYEQY

j_gene: TRBJ2-1
v_gene: TRBV5-4
CDR3aa: ASSSAYNEQF

j_gene: TRBJ2-2
v_gene: TRBV3-1/TRBV3-2
CDR3aa: ASSQGTDGELF

j_gene: TRBJ2-1
v_gene: TRBV7-2
CDR3aa: ASSLAGAYNEQF

j_gene: TRBJ1-5
v_gene: TRBV5-1
CDR3aa: ASSRGNGQAGNQPQH

j_gene: TRBJ2-1
v_gene: TRBV2
CDR3aa: ASSVFGRSGRNEQF

j_gene: TRBJ2-7
v_gene: TRBV7-9
CDR3aa: ASSLERERSEQY

j_gene: TRBJ2-7
v_gene: TRBV28
CDR3aa: ASTPELGEQY